This T cell receptor (beta chain) was recorded in a study of read filtering for tumor transcriptome and immune sequencing. At the level of the study: R-ISS stage counts were roughly eight for I, about 15 for II, roughly seven for III.

Concerning this clonotype itself: Its antigen is currently unknown.

General observations from the study: Single-read clonotypes: 80% to 90% of IR-seq clonotypes (roughly 3.2% of reads), 74.6% of RNA-seq clonotypes (approximately 43% of reads). Correlation between methods rose after single-read clonotypes were removed. IR-seq captured clonotypes deeper and more reliably than RNA-seq.

V trimming: 4 bases; J trimming: 5 bases; junction bases outside the gene matches: 6. The germline V gene encodes CDR1 LGHDT and CDR2 YNNKEL (reference sequence). This CDR3 region has 14 residues. Molecular barcoded adaptors covering alpha/delta and beta/gamma chains were used on 400 to 450 ng RNA. TCRdb reanalysed the reads using MiXCR and keeps one entry per CDR3 protein. The sample has tens of thousands of distinct CDR3 sequences, around 21% seen once. Sequencing used a population of CD138-negative cells sorted from bone marrow. This rearrangement joins TRBV3-1 to TRBJ2-5; TRBD1 matches 8 bases. The clonotype was recovered from a donor at least 40 years old with multiple myeloma. CDR3 nucleotide sequence: TGTGCCAGCAGCCCTTTCAGGGGGCGGGAGACCCAGTACTTC. It is translated as CASSPFRGRETQYF.